This T cell receptor beta chain was sequenced in a study of T cell repertoires in cytomegalovirus infection. Study findings and constraints: Ex vivo, HLA-C-restricted CMV-specific TCR beta clonotypes prevailed over the rest of the response. Carriers of CMV and the relevant HLA type were discriminated by public TCR beta frequency.

Each CDR3 protein gets one entry after TCRdb re-called the reads with MiXCR. The repertoire holds more than 35,000 distinct CDR3 sequences, less than 60% seen once, with 80% to 95% in the top ten. Points on this clonotype: What it binds is not known.

Germline V gene data show CDR1 as SQVTM and CDR2 as ANQGSEA. This CDR3 is 13 amino acids long. The junction had 6 bases not matched to a gene; V was cut back by 7 bases and J by 8 bases. J is TRBJ2-1 and V is TRBV29-1, with 12 bases matching TRBD2. Material: CD8+ T cells from cultured PBMCs, obtained from culture after CMV antigen stimulation. This TCR was recovered from a human donor in good health (CMV status not recorded). Some clones in this sample may be carry-over from other donors' samples. The CDR3 region has the DNA TGCAGCGGACTAGCGGGAGACAGAGATGAGCAGTTCTTC. It encodes CSGLAGDRDEQFF.